The rows below give T cell receptor beta chains drawn from one sample of a study of blood T cell repertoires in COVID-19. Assay used: immunoSEQ multiplex PCR; TCRdb lists only in-frame clones, some missing. Of around 200,000 clones in the sample, approximately 80% were seen once. Sequencing was performed on PBMCs or T cells enriched from blood (not recorded which). The source is a woman in her forties with acute COVID-19. CDR3s include the opening cysteine and the closing phenylalanine or tryptophan. The D gene is left open where the match is weak. Clone size is shown for a subset of rows, as once, few, many or a class of expanded clone.

d_gene	abundance	v_gene	j_gene	CDR3aa	CDR3nt
NA	few	TRBV28	TRBJ1-5	CASSLAASNQPQHF	TGTGCCAGCAGTTTGGCCGCAAGCAATCAGCCCCAGCATTTT
TRBD1	NA	TRBV15	TRBJ1-2	CATSRDQQGSYGYTF	TGTGCCACCAGCAGAGATCAACAGGGGTCCTATGGCTACACCTTC
TRBD1	NA	TRBV27	TRBJ1-2	CASSRGQGIRGYTF	TGTGCCAGCAGTAGGGGACAGGGGATTCGCGGCTACACCTTC
NA	NA	TRBV6-2/TRBV6-3	TRBJ2-1	CASSSQRRYSYNEQFF	TGTGCCAGCAGTTCTCAGCGGCGTTACTCCTACAATGAGCAGTTCTTC
NA	NA	TRBV27	TRBJ1-6	CASSLSRDSPLHF	TGTGCCAGCAGTTTATCGCGGGATTCACCCCTCCACTTT
TRBD2	NA	TRBV7-3	TRBJ2-1	CASSAAGTSASSYNEQFF	TGTGCCAGCAGCGCCGCCGGGACTAGCGCGAGCTCCTACAATGAGCAGTTCTTC
NA	NA	TRBV3-1/TRBV3-2	TRBJ1-4	CASSFTGTSNEKLFF	TGTGCCAGCAGCTTCACAGGGACATCTAATGAAAAACTGTTTTTT
NA	once	TRBV4-2	TRBJ1-3	CASSQDRGSGNTIYF	TGTGCCAGCAGCCAAGACAGGGGTTCTGGAAACACCATATATTTT
NA	NA	TRBV28	TRBJ1-2	CASSLGAEYGYTF	TGTGCCAGCAGTTTAGGGGCGGAATATGGCTACACCTTC
NA	NA	TRBV30	TRBJ1-6	CAWSGVGVRHNSPLHF	TGTGCCTGGAGTGGGGTAGGGGTAAGACATAATTCACCCCTCCACTTT
NA	NA	TRBV4-2	TRBJ1-1	CASSQDLVGSVGEAFF	TGTGCCAGCAGCCAAGATCTCGTGGGGAGCGTCGGTGAAGCTTTCTTT
NA	NA	TRBV6-5	TRBJ2-7	CASSYAGEQYF	TGTGCCAGCAGTTACGCGGGAGAGCAGTACTTC
NA	NA	TRBV19	TRBJ1-2	CASSRQGGYGYTF	TGTGCCAGTAGTAGGCAGGGAGGCTATGGCTACACCTTC
TRBD1	NA	TRBV3-1/TRBV3-2	TRBJ1-1	CASSHRDRGDTEAFF	TGTGCCAGCAGCCATCGGGACAGGGGGGACACTGAAGCTTTCTTT
NA	NA	TRBV5-1	TRBJ1-1	CASSRDLSRNTEAFF	TGCGCCAGCAGCCGGGACTTATCAAGGAACACTGAAGCTTTCTTT
NA	few	TRBV7-3	TRBJ1-1	CASSFRGNTEAFF	TGTGCCAGCAGTTTTAGGGGGAACACTGAAGCTTTCTTT
NA	few	TRBV24-1	TRBJ2-2	CATSDFVRPTGELFF	TGTGCCACCAGTGATTTTGTCAGGCCCACCGGGGAGCTGTTTTTT